Listed here are 14 T cell receptor beta chains from one sample, sequenced in a study of CD8+ T cells in alopecia areata. It was cDNA, reverse transcribed from extracted RNA, that served as the sequencing template. Profiled with immunoSEQ multiplex PCR; TCRdb holds only in-frame clones, not every one. The table lists more than 150,000 clones, approximately 50% of them singletons. The treatment: oral pan-JAK inhibitor, 5-10 mg twice daily. The input for sequencing was CD8+ T cells sorted from blood, taken around week 54, from a patient treated with tofacitinib. The receptor set was obtained from a human donor with alopecia areata.

This clone was observed a few times. The rearrangement links TRBV11-2 to TRBJ2-3, with 8 bases fitting TRBD1. The J segment lost 6 bases and the V segment lost 8 bases, leaving 4 bases of the junction unmatched. Germline V CDR1 and CDR2: SGHAT, FQNNGV. This CDR3 contains 12 residues. The CDR3 sequence: CASGQGRDTQYF. Written as DNA, the CDR3 is TGTGCCAGCGGACAGGGTCGGGATACGCAGTATTTT. Complete variable domain (other parts from reference TRBV11-2 and TRBJ2-3): EAGVAQSPRYKIIEKRQSVAFWCNPISGHATLYWYQQILGQGPKLLIQFQNNGVVDDSQLPKDRFSAERLKGVDSTLKIQPAKLEDSAVYLCASGQGRDTQYFGPGTRLTVL.

The rearrangement uses TRBV28 and TRBJ2-6, with unresolved D. CDR1 and CDR2 (germline): MDHEN, SYDVKM. Trimming pared 3 bases from V and 0 bases from J, leaving 6 bases between. The CDR3 sequence is 15 residues long. The CDR3 is CASSFSSSGANVLTF. CDR3 coding DNA: TGTGCCAGCAGTTTTAGCAGCTCTGGGGCCAACGTCCTGACTTTC.

V is TRBV30 and J is TRBJ1-4; 7 bases are a match to TRBD1. The germline V gene has CDR1 GTSNPN and CDR2 SVGIG (reference sequence). Trimming cost V 2 bases and J 5 bases; bases outside gene matches: 8. The CDR3 spans 15 residues. The CDR3 coding sequence is TGTGCCTGGAGTATAGAAGGGACAGTGAATGAAAAACTGTTTTTT. As protein: CAWSIEGTVNEKLFF. The full variable domain, its missing parts supplied by reference TRBV30 and TRBJ1-4, is SQTIHQWPATLVQPVGSPLSLECTVEGTSNPNLYWYRQAAGRGLQLLFYSVGIGQISSEVPQNLSASRPQDRQFILSSKKLLLSDSGFYLCAWSIEGTVNEKLFFGSGTQLSVL.

In this sample, this clone turned up a few times. The chain recombines TRBV7-9 with TRBJ1-6; D not certain. This CDR3 contains 16 residues. The germline gives CDR1 SEHNR, CDR2 FQNEAQ (reference sequence). With 1 base removed from V and 5 bases from J, the gap between germline ends came to 12 bases. The CDR3 region has the DNA TGTGCCAGCAGCTTAGGGTTGAACCTCCATAATTCACCCCTCCACTTT. It encodes CASSLGLNLHNSPLHF.

There are a few counts of this clone. The J gene is TRBJ2-2, the V gene TRBV28; D is undetermined. The V end was cut by 6 bases, the J end by 4 bases, with 3 bases between. CDR3 length equals 11 residues. CDR1 is MDHEN, CDR2 SYDVKM, per germline. The CDR3 nucleotides read TGTGCCAGCAGATTCACCGGGGAGCTGTTTTTT. Protein sequence: CASRFTGELFF.

This chain connects TRBV13 to TRBJ2-2; 15 bases agree with TRBD2. Germline CDR1 reads PRHDT; CDR2 reads FYEKMQ (reference sequence). This CDR3 spans 15 amino acids. Losses at the gene ends were 5 bases for V and 10 bases for J; bases not matched to a gene: 5. The CDR3 DNA follows: TGTGCCAGCAGCCCTGGACTAGCGGGGGGGCTGGAGCTGTTTTTT. It encodes CASSPGLAGGLELFF.

The chain uses TRBV4-3 and TRBJ2-2; possibly TRBD1 for D (6 bases). Germline loops: CDR1 LGHNA, CDR2 YSLEER. The CDR3 totals 14 residues. The V and J ends lost 3 bases and 6 bases respectively, with 11 bases between them. The chain's CDR3 is CASSHDRSPGELFF. In DNA, the CDR3 is TGCGCCAGCAGCCACGACAGGTCCCCCGGGGAGCTGTTTTTT.

The chain is built from TRBV18 and TRBJ2-7; 7 nucleotides line up with TRBD1. Looked up from germline, CDR1 is KGHSH and CDR2 is LQKENI. The trim removed 7 bases at V and 2 bases at J, leaving 8 bases unmatched. CDR3 length equals 14 residues. CDR3 nucleotide sequence: TGTGCCAGCTTGGGAAGCCAGGGGGCCTACGAGCAGTACTTC. Protein product: CASLGSQGAYEQYF.

This chain links TRBV30 with TRBJ1-6; 9 bases line up with TRBD1. V lost 3 bases to trimming and J lost 11 bases; unmatched junction nucleotides: 8. Germline CDR1 is GTSNPN and CDR2 is SVGIG (reference sequence). The CDR3 runs to 14 residues. DNA of the CDR3: TGTGCCTGGAGGGGACAGGGTGGAAGTGCACCCCTCCACTTT. Its protein is CAWRGQGGSAPLHF. Together with reference TRBV30 and TRBJ1-6, the CDR3 gives the full variable domain: SQTIHQWPATLVQPVGSPLSLECTVEGTSNPNLYWYRQAAGRGLQLLFYSVGIGQISSEVPQNLSASRPQDRQFILSSKKLLLSDSGFYLCAWRGQGGSAPLHFGNGTRLTVT.

The chain couples TRBV6-5 to TRBJ1-2, with TRBD1 as a possible D gene (5 bases). There are 13 residues in the CDR3. Trimming removed 2 bases from V and 8 bases from J, with 12 bases in between. The germline V gene encodes CDR1 MNHEY and CDR2 SVGAGI. This CDR3 is CASSYAGSGGYTF. Here the CDR3 DNA reads TGTGCCAGCAGTTACGCAGGGAGCGGCGGCTACACCTTC.

Notes on this clone: A read error may account for a junction end that differs from germline. The V call is TRBV9, the J call TRBJ2-1; the match to TRBD2 covers 7 bases. This CDR3 is 15 amino acids long. The germline V gene encodes CDR1 SGDLS and CDR2 YYNGEE. CDR3 coding DNA: TGTGCCGGCAGCGTAGGCGGGGGACTTTACAATGAGCAGTTCTTC. It specifies CAGSVGGGLYNEQFF.

This chain uses TRBV11-2 with TRBJ1-1; D is perhaps TRBD1 (5 bases). V lost 5 bases and J 6 bases, leaving 13 bases between the germline ends. The CDR3 length is 13 residues. Germline V gene lookup returns CDR1 SGHAT and CDR2 FQNNGV. As DNA, the CDR3 is TGTGCCAGCAGCATCGTCAGGGAGGCTGAAGCTTTCTTT. It translates to CASSIVREAEAFF.

The rearrangement uses TRBV30 and TRBJ1-2; D remains unclear. The germline V gene encodes CDR1 GTSNPN and CDR2 SVGIG (reference sequence). CDR3 length: 13 amino acids. V gave up 4 bases and J gave up 5 bases, with 14 bases separating them. CDR3 in DNA: TGTGCCTGGAAGCCCCTGCTTGGTTATGGCTACACCTTC. Amino acids: CAWKPLLGYGYTF.

The chain uses TRBV5-4 and TRBJ2-6; possible D gene TRBD1, 6 bases. V was cut by 3 bases and J by 1 base, with 8 bases left in between. Germline V gives CDR1 SGHNT, CDR2 YYREEE (reference sequence). There are 15 residues in the CDR3. The CDR3 spells CASSYRDSGANVLTF. DNA for the CDR3: TGTGCCAGCAGCTACAGGGATTCTGGGGCCAACGTCCTGACTTTC.